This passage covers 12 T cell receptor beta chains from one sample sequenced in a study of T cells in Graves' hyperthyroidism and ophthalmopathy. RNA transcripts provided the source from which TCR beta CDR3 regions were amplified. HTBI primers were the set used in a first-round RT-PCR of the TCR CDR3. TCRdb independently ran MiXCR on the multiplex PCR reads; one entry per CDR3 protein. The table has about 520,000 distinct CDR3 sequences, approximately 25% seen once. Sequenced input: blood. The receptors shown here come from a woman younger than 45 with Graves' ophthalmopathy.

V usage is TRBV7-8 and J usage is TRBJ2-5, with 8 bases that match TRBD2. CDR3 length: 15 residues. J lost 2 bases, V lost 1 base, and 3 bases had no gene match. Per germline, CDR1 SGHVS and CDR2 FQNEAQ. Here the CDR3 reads CASSLVGTRQETQYF. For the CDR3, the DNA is TGTGCCAGCAGCTTAGTTGGGACTAGACAAGAGACCCAGTACTTC.

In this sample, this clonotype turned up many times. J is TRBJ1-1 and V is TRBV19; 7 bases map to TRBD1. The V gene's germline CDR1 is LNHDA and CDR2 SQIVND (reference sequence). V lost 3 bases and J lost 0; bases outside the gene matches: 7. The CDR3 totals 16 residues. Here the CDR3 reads CASSIPRDSLNTEAFF. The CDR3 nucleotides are TGTGCCAGTAGTATTCCCCGGGACAGCTTGAACACTGAAGCTTTCTTT.

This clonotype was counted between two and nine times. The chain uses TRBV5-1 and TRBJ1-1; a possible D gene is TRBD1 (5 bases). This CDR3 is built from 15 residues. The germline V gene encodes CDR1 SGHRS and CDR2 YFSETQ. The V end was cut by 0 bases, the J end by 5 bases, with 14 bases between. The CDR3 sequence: CASSLGRDPRTEAFF. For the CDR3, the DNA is TGCGCCAGCAGCTTGGGACGGGACCCGAGAACTGAAGCTTTCTTT.

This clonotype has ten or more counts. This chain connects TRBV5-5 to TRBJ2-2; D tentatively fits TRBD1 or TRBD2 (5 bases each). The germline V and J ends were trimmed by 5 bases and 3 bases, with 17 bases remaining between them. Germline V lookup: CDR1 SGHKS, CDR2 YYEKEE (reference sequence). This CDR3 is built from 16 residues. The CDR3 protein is CASRDPGTGHTGELFF. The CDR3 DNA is TGTGCCAGCAGAGACCCCGGGACGGGACACACCGGGGAGCTGTTTTTT.

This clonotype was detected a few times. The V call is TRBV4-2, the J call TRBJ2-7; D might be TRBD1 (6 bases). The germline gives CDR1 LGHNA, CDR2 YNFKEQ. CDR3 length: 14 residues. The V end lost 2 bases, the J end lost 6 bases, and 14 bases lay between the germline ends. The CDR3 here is CASSQRQGPTEQYF. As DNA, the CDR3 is TGTGCCAGCAGCCAACGGCAGGGGCCTACCGAGCAGTACTTC.

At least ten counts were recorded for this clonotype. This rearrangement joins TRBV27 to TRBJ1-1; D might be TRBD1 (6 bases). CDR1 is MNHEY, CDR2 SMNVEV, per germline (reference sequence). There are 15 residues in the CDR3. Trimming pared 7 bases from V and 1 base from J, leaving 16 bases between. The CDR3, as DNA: TGTGCCAGCACGAAAGCAGGGGACTGGAACACTGAAGCTTTCTTT. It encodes CASTKAGDWNTEAFF.

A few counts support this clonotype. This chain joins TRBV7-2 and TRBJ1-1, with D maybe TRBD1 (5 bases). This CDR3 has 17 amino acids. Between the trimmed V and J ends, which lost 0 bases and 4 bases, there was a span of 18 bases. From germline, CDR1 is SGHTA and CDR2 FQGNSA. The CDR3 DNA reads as TGTGCCAGCAGCTTAGCTACTCTAGGGGTTGGGAGCACTGAAGCTTTCTTT. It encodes CASSLATLGVGSTEAFF.

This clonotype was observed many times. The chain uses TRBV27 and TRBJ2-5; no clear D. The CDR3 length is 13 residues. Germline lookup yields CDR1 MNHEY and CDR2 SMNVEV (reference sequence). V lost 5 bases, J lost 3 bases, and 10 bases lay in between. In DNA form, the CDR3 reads TGTGCCAGCAGTATAAATCTAAAAGAGACCCAGTACTTC. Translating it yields CASSINLKETQYF.

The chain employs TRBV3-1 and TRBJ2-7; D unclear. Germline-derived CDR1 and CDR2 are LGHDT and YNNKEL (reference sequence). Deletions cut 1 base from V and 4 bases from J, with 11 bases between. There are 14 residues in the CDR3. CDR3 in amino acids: CASSQGSHLYEQYF. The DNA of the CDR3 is TGTGCCAGCAGCCAAGGTTCCCACCTTTACGAGCAGTACTTC.

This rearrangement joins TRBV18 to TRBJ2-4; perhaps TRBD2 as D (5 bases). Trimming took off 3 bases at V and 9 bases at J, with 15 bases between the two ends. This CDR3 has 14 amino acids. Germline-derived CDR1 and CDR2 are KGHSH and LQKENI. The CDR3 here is CASSPSPGSRIQYF. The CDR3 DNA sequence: TGTGCCAGCTCACCGTCTCCGGGGAGTCGCATTCAGTACTTC. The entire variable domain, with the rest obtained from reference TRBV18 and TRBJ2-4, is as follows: NAGVMQNPRHLVRRRGQEARLRCSPMKGHSHVYWYRQLPEEGLKFMVYLQKENIIDESGMPKERFSAEFPKEGPSILRIQQVVRGDSAAYFCASSPSPGSRIQYFGAGTRLSVL.

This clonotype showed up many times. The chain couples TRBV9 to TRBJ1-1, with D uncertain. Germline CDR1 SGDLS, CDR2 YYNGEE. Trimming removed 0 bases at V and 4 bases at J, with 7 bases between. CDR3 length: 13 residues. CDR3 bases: TGTGCCAGCAGCGTAGATGGGTTCACTGAAGCTTTCTTT. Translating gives CASSVDGFTEAFF.

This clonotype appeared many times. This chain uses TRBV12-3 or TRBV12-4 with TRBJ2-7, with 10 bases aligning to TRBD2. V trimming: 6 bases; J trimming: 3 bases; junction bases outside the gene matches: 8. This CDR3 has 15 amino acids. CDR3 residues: CASRESSGGFYEQYF. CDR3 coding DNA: TGTGCCAGCAGAGAATCTAGCGGGGGTTTCTACGAGCAGTACTTC.